The rows below give T cell receptor beta chains drawn from one sample of a study of blood T cell repertoires in COVID-19. Libraries were prepared by immunoSEQ multiplex PCR; TCRdb keeps only in-frame clonotypes and omits some of them. The sample lists some 150,000 clones; about 87% were seen once. Sequencing was performed on peripheral blood. Source of these receptors: a human donor in a cohort sampled during active COVID-19. Both conserved end residues are part of each CDR3. Each record gives: V gene, clone size, D gene, J gene, CDR3 DNA, CDR3 protein. The D gene is left open where the match is weak. Rows may omit the clone size; those that give it use once, few, many or a size class.

TRBV19,once,.,TRBJ1-2,TGTGCCAGTAGCATCCGGGAAGACCCTTTCCGGGGCTACACCTTC,CASSIREDPFRGYTF
TRBV29-1,.,TRBD1,TRBJ2-7,TGCAGCGTTGCGGGGACAGGGGGCGCTGAGCAGTACTTC,CSVAGTGGAEQYF
TRBV7-3,.,.,TRBJ2-1,TGTGCCAGCAGCCCAAGCCTGAACTGGAATGAGCAGTTCTTC,CASSPSLNWNEQFF
TRBV4-3,once,TRBD1,TRBJ2-1,TGCGCCAGCAGCCAACTCCACAGCGGGACAGGGGCTTTGTTCTTC,CASSQLHSGTGALFF
TRBV30,.,.,TRBJ1-2,TGTGTCGCGAACGGACAGAATTATGGCTACACCTTC,CVANGQNYGYTF
TRBV9,.,TRBD1,TRBJ2-2,TGTGCCAGCAGCTCCGGGACAGGGGGAACCGGGGAGCTGTTTTTT,CASSSGTGGTGELFF
TRBV7-8,.,.,TRBJ2-7,TGTGCCAGCAGCCCCGGGACAAAACCTTACGAGCAGTACTTC,CASSPGTKPYEQYF
TRBV11-3,.,.,TRBJ1-2,TGTGCCAGCAGCTTAAGTACAGAATCCTATGGCTACACCTTC,CASSLSTESYGYTF
TRBV19,.,TRBD1,TRBJ1-2,TGTGCCAGTAGGAGACAGGGGGTCTATGGCTACACCTTC,CASRRQGVYGYTF
TRBV19,.,.,TRBJ1-5,TGTGCCAGTAGTATAGAGGCAGGGCATCAGCCCCAGCATTTT,CASSIEAGHQPQHF
TRBV28,.,TRBD1,TRBJ1-3,TGTGCCAGCAGTCGACAGGGGGCAAGAAACACCATATATTTT,CASSRQGARNTIYF
TRBV19,.,.,TRBJ1-2,TGTGCCAGTGAACTAAAGCAGGGCTATGGCTACACCTTC,CASELKQGYGYTF
TRBV10-2,.,.,TRBJ1-5,TGCGCCAGCAGTGTTGCCAGGCATCAGCCCCAGCATTTT,CASSVARHQPQHF
TRBV6-5,.,.,TRBJ2-5,TGTGCCAGCAGCCTTAGCGGCTCCCAAGAGACCCAGTACTTC,CASSLSGSQETQYF
TRBV19,.,.,TRBJ2-3,TGTGCCAGTAGTATGGGGGCCACAGATACGCAGTATTTT,CASSMGATDTQYF
TRBV10-3,.,TRBD1,TRBJ1-2,TGTGCCATCAGTGACAGGGGGTTTGGCTACACCTTC,CAISDRGFGYTF
TRBV11-2,.,.,TRBJ2-5,TGTGCCAGCAGCTTAGATAGGAGCGCAGGGGCGGGCCAAGAGACCCAGTACTTC,CASSLDRSAGAGQETQYF
TRBV18,.,TRBD2,TRBJ2-5,TGTGCCAGCTCACCACCTGCTAGCGGGAGGGAGACCCAGTACTTC,CASSPPASGRETQYF
TRBV25-1,.,TRBD1,TRBJ1-2,TGTGCCAGCAGTGGACAGGGTGAATCCTATGGCTACACCTTC,CASSGQGESYGYTF
TRBV30,.,.,TRBJ1-1,TGTGCCTGGAGTGTATCTGTGAACACTGAAGCTTTCTTT,CAWSVSVNTEAFF
TRBV5-6,.,.,TRBJ2-3,TGTGCCAGCAGCCAGGACAGCTCAGATACGCAGTATTTT,CASSQDSSDTQYF
TRBV19,.,.,TRBJ1-5,TGTGCCAGTAGTATAGCCCCAAGACGGGCCCAGCATTTT,CASSIAPRRAQHF
TRBV5-1,.,.,TRBJ1-2,TGCGCCAGCACCCCGGGGACTACGCAGGGCTATGGCTACACCTTC,CASTPGTTQGYGYTF
TRBV4-2,.,TRBD1,TRBJ2-3,TGTGCCAGCAGCCAAGAGACAGGGATGGCAGATACGCAGTATTTT,CASSQETGMADTQYF